These 27 T cell receptor beta chains came from one sample sequenced in a study of T cell responses to AZD1222 COVID-19 vaccine. Measured with immunoSEQ multiplex PCR; TCRdb has only the in-frame clones, and not every one. The table includes about 130,000 clones, about 88% detected once. The sample here was peripheral blood, taken 28 days after the second AZD1222 dose. Source of these receptors: an adult who received the AZD1222 COVID-19 vaccine.

V and J are TRBV7-9 and TRBJ1-2; a possible D gene is TRBD1 (6 bases). Germline CDR1 is SEHNR and CDR2 is FQNEAQ (reference sequence). V shed 6 bases and J shed 4 bases, with 21 bases lying between them. The CDR3 spans 16 residues. The CDR3: CASRPSIIRGSYGYTF. CDR3 sequence (DNA): TGTGCCAGCAGACCTAGTATTATCAGGGGTAGCTATGGCTACACCTTC.

The table lists this clone with a count of one. The chain recombines TRBV7-9 with TRBJ1-1, with TRBD1 as a possible D gene (5 bases). Germline assignment: CDR1 SEHNR and CDR2 FQNEAQ (reference sequence). The CDR3 extends over 15 amino acids. Trimming stripped 1 base from V and 1 base from J, with 10 bases between. Here the CDR3 DNA reads TGTGCCAGCAGCTTAGACGGGGCCCCGAACACTGAAGCTTTCTTT. It encodes CASSLDGAPNTEAFF. Full variable domain (rest looked up from reference TRBV7-9 and TRBJ1-1): DTGVSQNPRHKITKRGQNVTFRCDPISEHNRLYWYRQTLGQGPEFLTYFQNEAQLEKSRLLSDRFSAERPKGSFSTLEIQRTEQGDSAMYLCASSLDGAPNTEAFFGQGTRLTVV.

This chain links TRBV6-1 with TRBJ1-4; no clear D gene. The CDR3 is 17 amino acids. Germline CDR1 MNHNS, CDR2 SASEGT. Trimming removed 3 bases from V and 4 bases from J, with 18 bases in between. CDR3: CASSDNNAYSGNEKLFF. The DNA for the CDR3 is TGTGCCAGCAGTGATAACAACGCTTACTCCGGTAATGAAAAACTGTTTTTT.

CDR3 sequence: CASFNGRLYGYTF. In nucleotides, the CDR3 is TGTGCCAGCTTCAATGGGCGGCTTTATGGCTACACCTTC. The V call is TRBV5-6, the J call TRBJ1-2; no reliable D call. V was clipped by 7 bases and J by 5 bases, with 15 bases between them. Germline V CDR1 and CDR2: SGHDT, YYEEEE. The CDR3 covers 13 residues.

The J gene is TRBJ2-1, the V gene TRBV9; D possibly uses TRBD1 or TRBD2 (5 bases each). In germline, CDR1 is SGDLS, CDR2 YYNGEE. Trimming removed 3 bases at V and 7 bases at J, with 11 bases between. The CDR3 length is 13 residues. The CDR3, as DNA: TGTGCCAGCAGCGCCGGGGCGCGGAATGAGCAGTTCTTC. Translated, it gives CASSAGARNEQFF.

This chain uses TRBV6-1 with TRBJ1-2; possible D gene TRBD1, 5 bases. Germline values: CDR1 MNHNS, CDR2 SASEGT. The CDR3 spans 15 residues. Trimming pared 1 base from V and 4 bases from J, leaving 13 bases between. DNA for the CDR3: TGTGCCAGCAGTGAAGGGACGGGGCCCGGCTATGGCTACACCTTC. Translated, it gives CASSEGTGPGYGYTF.

A few counts support this clone. The CDR3 coding sequence is TGTGCCAGCAGTGCAAGCGGGGACTACAATGAGCAGTTCTTC. Amino acid sequence: CASSASGDYNEQFF. The rearrangement links TRBV11-2 to TRBJ2-1, with TRBD2 matching over 7 bases. The CDR3 loop spans 14 amino acids. Germline lookup yields CDR1 SGHAT and CDR2 FQNNGV. V gave up 6 bases and J gave up 3 bases; unmatched junction bases: 5.

V gene TRBV9 combines with J gene TRBJ2-1; a possible D gene is TRBD2 (6 bases). This CDR3 comprises 21 residues. V lost 1 base to trimming and J lost 5 bases, with 31 bases between them. The germline V gene has CDR1 SGDLS and CDR2 YYNGEE. The CDR3, as DNA: TGTGCCAGCAGCGTAAGGGTAACGCGAGTCGGCGGGGCCCCCCGCGACAATGAGCAGTTCTTC. Its protein product is CASSVRVTRVGGAPRDNEQFF. The variable domain in full, with the rest retrieved from reference TRBV9 and TRBJ2-1, is DSGVTQTPKHLITATGQRVTLRCSPRSGDLSVYWYQQSLDQGLQFLIQYYNGEERAKGNILERFSAQQFPDLHSELNLSSLELGDSALYFCASSVRVTRVGGAPRDNEQFFGPGTRLTVL.

The chain combines TRBV7-3 with TRBJ2-5; no definite D call. The CDR3 loop spans 13 amino acids. The ends were cut back, 2 bases at V and 1 base at J, with 5 bases in the middle. From germline, CDR1 is SGHTA and CDR2 FQGTGA. The CDR3 here is CASSLSGQETQYF. The DNA of the CDR3 is TGTGCCAGCAGCTTATCGGGCCAAGAGACCCAGTACTTC.

The chain couples TRBV27 to TRBJ1-1; D ambiguous. Per the germline V gene, CDR1 is MNHEY and CDR2 is SMNVEV (reference sequence). The germline V and J ends were trimmed by 0 bases and 1 base, with 9 bases remaining between them. The CDR3 has 15 amino acids. CDR3 bases: TGTGCCAGCAGTTTATCGGCGGGATCGAACACTGAAGCTTTCTTT. This codes for CASSLSAGSNTEAFF.

This clone was detected only once. This chain links TRBV21-1 with TRBJ1-1. TRBV21-1 is reported as a pseudogene. CDR3 size: 15 residues. In DNA, the CDR3 is TGTGCCAGCAGCAAAGCGCACAGGGAGGGCACTGAAGCTTTCTTT. It yields the protein CASSKAHREGTEAFF.

The J gene is TRBJ2-1, the V gene TRBV29-1; TRBD1 matches 8 bases. The CDR3 spans 15 residues. Germline V gene sequence: CDR1 SQVTM, CDR2 ANQGSEA. V gave up 0 bases and J gave up 4 bases; unmatched junction bases: 5. CDR3 sequence (DNA): TGCAGCGTTGAAGATCAGCGGACAGGGTACAATGAGCAGTTCTTC. Protein product: CSVEDQRTGYNEQFF.

The V gene is TRBV14, the J gene TRBJ1-3; 10 bases map to TRBD1. V trimming: 0 bases; J trimming: 5 bases; junction bases outside the gene matches: 4. Germline values: CDR1 SGHDN, CDR2 FVKESK. The CDR3 consists of 16 residues. For the CDR3, the DNA is TGTGCCAGCAGCCAAGACTGGGGACAGGGGAGAAACACCATATATTTT. It encodes CASSQDWGQGRNTIYF.

The genes are TRBV30 and TRBJ1-3; D gene ambiguous. The germline V and J ends were trimmed by 3 bases and 0 bases, with 12 bases remaining between them. Germline-derived CDR1 and CDR2 are GTSNPN and SVGIG (reference sequence). The length of the CDR3 is 15 residues. CDR3 amino acids: CAWSRGGSSGNTIYF. The CDR3, as DNA: TGTGCCTGGAGCCGCGGAGGGTCCTCTGGAAACACCATATATTTT. The complete variable domain, with remaining parts taken from reference TRBV30 and TRBJ1-3, reads SQTIHQWPATLVQPVGSPLSLECTVEGTSNPNLYWYRQAAGRGLQLLFYSVGIGQISSEVPQNLSASRPQDRQFILSSKKLLLSDSGFYLCAWSRGGSSGNTIYFGEGSWLTVV.

J is TRBJ1-4 and V is TRBV29-1; the match to TRBD1 covers 11 bases. The V segment lost 6 bases and the J segment 1 base; nucleotides outside the gene matches: 4. The CDR3 is 15 amino acids. Germline CDR1 reads SQVTM; CDR2 reads ANQGSEA. The CDR3 loop is CSVGTGGGTNEKLFF. Written as DNA, the CDR3 is TGCAGCGTGGGGACAGGGGGAGGAACTAATGAAAAACTGTTTTTT. Combining the CDR3 with reference TRBV29-1 and TRBJ1-4 gives the whole variable domain SAVISQKPSRDICQRGTSLTIQCQVDSQVTMMFWYRQQPGQSLTLIATANQGSEATYESGFVIDKFPISRPNLTFSTLTVSNMSPEDSSIYLCSVGTGGGTNEKLFFGSGTQLSVL.

V usage is TRBV5-1 and J usage is TRBJ1-3; maybe TRBD1 (6 bases). Trimming left V 1 base short and J 0 bases short, with 14 bases between. Germline V gene sequence: CDR1 SGHRS, CDR2 YFSETQ. This CDR3 is built from 17 residues. CDR3 sequence: CASSLNPQGSSGNTIYF. In DNA, the CDR3 is TGCGCCAGCAGCTTGAATCCCCAGGGGAGCTCTGGAAACACCATATATTTT. Full variable domain (rest looked up from reference TRBV5-1 and TRBJ1-3): KAGVTQTPRYLIKTRGQQVTLSCSPISGHRSVSWYQQTPGQGLQFLFEYFSETQRNKGNFPGRFSGRQFSNSRSEMNVSTLELGDSALYLCASSLNPQGSSGNTIYFGEGSWLTVV.

The V call is TRBV11-2, the J call TRBJ1-1; 7 bases match TRBD1. CDR1 and CDR2 from the germline V gene are SGHAT and FQNNGV. This CDR3 contains 13 residues. V was clipped by 1 base and J by 11 bases; unmatched bases: 7. Here the CDR3 reads CASSLVKGAVAFF. In nucleotides, the CDR3 is TGTGCCAGCAGCTTAGTAAAGGGGGCGGTGGCTTTCTTT.

This chain uses TRBV2 with TRBJ1-6, with unresolved D. Germline lookup yields CDR1 SNHLY and CDR2 FYNNEI. The CDR3 totals 15 residues. With 2 bases removed from V and 9 bases from J, the gap between germline ends came to 14 bases. CDR3 amino acids: CASSEQGMTGSPLHF. The DNA for the CDR3 is TGTGCCAGCAGTGAACAAGGGATGACGGGTTCACCCCTCCACTTT.

The CDR3 sequence is CASGDSQTTEAFF. The CDR3 DNA is TGTGCCAGCGGGGACAGCCAAACCACTGAAGCTTTCTTT. V usage is TRBV5-4 and J usage is TRBJ1-1, with 7 nucleotides matching TRBD1. Trimming cost V 7 bases and J 4 bases; bases outside gene matches: 7. This CDR3 comprises 13 residues. Per the germline V gene, CDR1 is SGHNT and CDR2 is YYREEE (reference sequence).

The chain combines TRBV5-5 with TRBJ2-7, with 12 bases aligning to TRBD2. Germline lookup yields CDR1 SGHKS and CDR2 YYEKEE (reference sequence). The junction had 3 bases not matched to a gene; V was cut back by 4 bases and J by 4 bases. The CDR3 loop spans 14 amino acids. The CDR3 protein is CASSLLAGGYEQYF. CDR3 DNA sequence: TGTGCCAGCAGCCTACTAGCGGGAGGTTACGAGCAGTACTTC.

CDR3 nucleotides: TGCGCCAGCAGCACCGGACAGGGGGGGAATTCACCCCTCCACTTT. Protein: CASSTGQGGNSPLHF. V is TRBV5-1 and J is TRBJ1-6, with 10 bases matching TRBD1. The V segment lost 4 bases and the J segment 7 bases; nucleotides outside the gene matches: 5. Per the germline V gene, CDR1 is SGHRS and CDR2 is YFSETQ. CDR3 length equals 15 residues.

The rearrangement uses TRBV7-8 and TRBJ2-7; D is ambiguous. The CDR3 length is 15 residues. Trimming pared 3 bases from V and 2 bases from J, leaving 14 bases between. Per germline, CDR1 SGHVS and CDR2 FQNEAQ. CDR3 DNA sequence: TGTGCCAGCAGCTTCGCTGGTATTGGAACCTACGAGCAGTACTTC. Translating it yields CASSFAGIGTYEQYF.

V gene TRBV7-9 combines with J gene TRBJ2-2; no clear D. The CDR3 is 17 amino acids. Deletions cut 1 base from V and 1 base from J, with 13 bases between. From germline, CDR1 is SEHNR and CDR2 FQNEAQ (reference sequence). CDR3: CASSLGLGIKNTGELFF. In DNA, the CDR3 is TGTGCCAGCAGCTTAGGTCTAGGAATAAAGAACACCGGGGAGCTGTTTTTT.

V gene TRBV5-4 combines with J gene TRBJ2-1; 7 bases align to TRBD2. V dropped 1 base and J dropped 6; count of bases not matched to a gene: 10. The CDR3 runs to 16 residues. The germline V gene has CDR1 SGHNT and CDR2 YYREEE (reference sequence). This CDR3 is CASSLLVAGLPNEQFF. CDR3 DNA sequence: TGTGCCAGCAGCTTGTTGGTAGCGGGCCTCCCCAATGAGCAGTTCTTC.

The CDR3 protein is CASTGDYGYTF. CDR3 coding DNA: TGTGCCTCCACAGGGGACTATGGCTACACCTTC. The V call is TRBV6-5, the J call TRBJ1-2; 7 bases are a match to TRBD1. V shed 11 bases and J 3 bases; nucleotides not matched to a gene: 3. CDR1 and CDR2 (germline): MNHEY, SVGAGI. CDR3 size: 11 residues.

This clone was counted between two and nine times. The rearrangement links TRBV18 to TRBJ1-6; 8 bases map to TRBD1. The V gene's germline CDR1 is KGHSH and CDR2 LQKENI. J gave up 0 bases and V 4 bases, and 8 bases lay outside the gene matches. This CDR3 comprises 18 residues. The CDR3 DNA follows: TGTGCCAGCTCACTACCGACAGGGGCGAGCTCCTATAATTCACCCCTCCACTTT. It encodes CASSLPTGASSYNSPLHF.

This sequence joins TRBV7-9 and TRBJ1-2; D is ambiguous. This CDR3 has 13 amino acids. The germline gives CDR1 SEHNR, CDR2 FQNEAQ (reference sequence). Deletions cut 2 bases from V and 6 bases from J, with 10 bases between. Written as DNA, the CDR3 is TGTGCCAGCAGCTTAAGTGTCGGCGATGGCTACACCTTC. Protein product: CASSLSVGDGYTF.